These 20 T cell receptor beta chains were sequenced from one sample in a study of cytomegalovirus exposure and HLA in healthy donors. A multiplex PCR was run with 60 Vbeta primers and 13 Jbeta primers. Sequencing used immunoSEQ multiplex PCR; TCRdb keeps in-frame clones, though not all of them. The profile covers tens of thousands of clones, with around 78% appearing a single time and 7.8% taken by the ten largest. Sequenced sample: PBMCs. Source of these receptors: a young man in good health and CMV-seropositive.

The chain carries TRBV7-8 and TRBJ2-5; the match to TRBD1 covers 10 bases. Looked up from germline, CDR1 is SGHVS and CDR2 is FQNEAQ. The ends lost 2 bases at V and 6 bases at J; junction bases unmatched: 6. This CDR3 contains 15 residues. The CDR3 is CASSLSGTGEKTQYF. CDR3 sequence (DNA): TGTGCCAGCAGCTTATCTGGGACAGGGGAAAAGACCCAGTACTTC.

The chain links TRBV14 to TRBJ2-2; no definite D call. Germline V lookup: CDR1 SGHDN, CDR2 FVKESK. This CDR3 comprises 14 residues. V shed 3 bases and J shed 7 bases, with 12 bases lying between them. CDR3 residues: CASSHFRYNGELFF. The DNA for the CDR3 is TGTGCCAGCAGCCATTTTCGTTACAACGGGGAGCTGTTTTTT.

The chain carries TRBV29-1 and TRBJ2-5; D might be TRBD2 (6 bases). The length of the CDR3 is 15 residues. Trimming took off 0 bases at V and 1 base at J, with 12 bases between the two ends. CDR1 is SQVTM, CDR2 ANQGSEA, per germline. CDR3 DNA sequence: TGCAGCGTTGAAGATCGGGGGACCGGCCAAGAGACCCAGTACTTC. Translation gives CSVEDRGTGQETQYF.

This chain joins TRBV7-2 and TRBJ2-2; 8 positions match TRBD1. The CDR3 is 16 amino acids. Per germline, CDR1 SGHTA and CDR2 FQGNSA. Trimming at V came to 3 bases and at J to 4 bases, leaving 7 bases not matched to a gene. This CDR3 is CASSFTGGVSTGELFF. The CDR3 DNA reads TGTGCCAGCAGCTTCACAGGGGGTGTGAGCACCGGGGAGCTGTTTTTT.

The V call is TRBV2, the J call TRBJ2-1; unclear D gene. The CDR3 is 13 residues long. In germline, CDR1 is SNHLY, CDR2 FYNNEI. With 2 bases removed from V and 3 bases from J, the gap between germline ends came to 5 bases. Here the CDR3 DNA reads TGTGCCAGCAGTGAAAATAACTACAATGAGCAGTTCTTC. Translated, it gives CASSENNYNEQFF.

This clone has just a few counts. This CDR3 is CASSYSNSQSGEKLFF. Here the CDR3 DNA reads TGTGCCAGCAGTTACTCGAATTCCCAGTCAGGCGAAAAACTGTTTTTT. The chain carries TRBV6-5 and TRBJ1-4; no definite D call. V was clipped by 0 bases and J by 8 bases, with 16 bases between them. There are 16 residues in the CDR3. CDR1 and CDR2 (germline): MNHEY, SVGAGI.

This rearrangement joins TRBV28 to TRBJ1-5; tentatively, D is TRBD1 (6 bases). This CDR3 contains 13 residues. Germline assignment: CDR1 MDHEN and CDR2 SYDVKM. V lost 6 bases and J 5 bases, leaving 11 bases between the germline ends. The DNA of the CDR3 is TGTGCCAGCAGCGGACAGATGGATCAGCCCCAGCATTTT. Protein product: CASSGQMDQPQHF.

This clone has only a few counts. This chain joins TRBV5-4 and TRBJ1-4, with D possibly being TRBD1 (5 bases). The V gene lost 2 bases and the J gene lost 8 bases, with 10 bases spanning the gap. CDR3 length: 13 amino acids. Germline V gene lookup returns CDR1 SGHNT and CDR2 YYREEE (reference sequence). The CDR3 nucleotides read TGTGCCAGCAGCTTCCAGGGCGGAGAAAAACTGTTTTTT. It yields the protein CASSFQGGEKLFF.

V is TRBV28 and J is TRBJ1-2, with D possibly matching TRBD1 (6 bases). The CDR3 sequence is 13 residues long. Germline V gene lookup returns CDR1 MDHEN and CDR2 SYDVKM. Trimming removed 10 bases at V and 4 bases at J, with 16 bases between. The CDR3 nucleotides are TGTGCCATCAAGACAGGTCTGGGCTATGGCTACACCTTC. Translated, it gives CAIKTGLGYGYTF.

The rearrangement joins TRBV2 to TRBJ1-1; 7 bases fit TRBD1. The CDR3 contains 15 residues. V dropped 6 bases and J dropped 4; count of bases not matched to a gene: 11. The germline CDR1 and CDR2 sequences are SNHLY and FYNNEI. The CDR3 sequence: CASREQGGGATEAFF. The CDR3 DNA follows: TGTGCCAGCAGGGAACAAGGGGGCGGGGCCACTGAAGCTTTCTTT.

This clone was found a few times. Its ends do not fully match the called genes, so a read error is possible. This chain uses TRBV5-1 with TRBJ2-1; TRBD1 matches at 9 bases. This CDR3 has 12 amino acids. Per the germline V gene, CDR1 is SGHRS and CDR2 is YFSETQ. The CDR3, as DNA: TGCGCCAGCAGTTCTACGGGACAGGGCTTTCTCTTC. This codes for CASSSTGQGFLF.

The chain uses TRBV15 and TRBJ1-4; TRBD1 matches 8 bases. Looked up from germline, CDR1 is LNHNV and CDR2 is YYDKDF (reference sequence). This CDR3 contains 15 residues. The V segment lost 4 bases and the J segment 8 bases; nucleotides outside the gene matches: 9. CDR3 sequence reads: CATSKSGDRGEKLFF. The DNA of the CDR3 is TGTGCCACCAGCAAATCGGGAGACAGGGGAGAAAAACTGTTTTTT.

The chain joins TRBV7-2 to TRBJ1-2; D is unresolved. The CDR3 contains 16 residues. Germline V CDR1 and CDR2: SGHTA, FQGNSA. V dropped 4 bases and J dropped 6 bases, with 21 bases sitting between them. This CDR3 is CASSSTMGLTQHGYTF. Here the CDR3 DNA reads TGTGCCAGCAGCTCGACGATGGGCCTCACTCAGCATGGCTACACCTTC.

V gene TRBV30 combines with J gene TRBJ1-2, with no clear D. V gave up 0 bases and J gave up 1 base, with 6 bases separating them. Germline V gives CDR1 GTSNPN, CDR2 SVGIG (reference sequence). There are 13 residues in the CDR3. CDR3 DNA: TGTGCCTGGAGTGTACTTGGTAACTATGGCTACACCTTC. Translated, it gives CAWSVLGNYGYTF.

The chain employs TRBV30 and TRBJ2-1, with 9 bases matching TRBD2. The CDR3 sequence is 15 residues long. The J segment lost 5 bases and the V segment lost 1 base, leaving 6 bases of the junction unmatched. Germline V gene lookup returns CDR1 GTSNPN and CDR2 SVGIG (reference sequence). Here the CDR3 reads CAWSEWLAGNNEQFF. CDR3 DNA: TGTGCCTGGAGTGAATGGCTAGCGGGGAACAATGAGCAGTTCTTC.

V gene TRBV15 combines with J gene TRBJ1-5; a possible D gene is TRBD1 (6 bases). Germline V gives CDR1 LNHNV, CDR2 YYDKDF (reference sequence). The CDR3 contains 15 residues. The ends were cut back, 5 bases at V and 11 bases at J, with 22 bases in the middle. CDR3 DNA sequence: TGTGCCACCAGCCCTGAATGGGGGCTCTCCGTGGCCCAGCATTTT. This encodes CATSPEWGLSVAQHF.

This clone was detected only a few times. The chain has TRBV30 and TRBJ1-2; D remains unclear. CDR1 is GTSNPN and CDR2 is SVGIG in the germline V gene (reference sequence). The CDR3 extends over 10 amino acids. With 7 bases removed from V and 4 bases from J, the gap between germline ends came to 7 bases. The CDR3 DNA is TGTGCCTACCGGGGCTATGGCTACACCTTC. The encoded protein is CAYRGYGYTF.

The J gene is TRBJ2-5, the V gene TRBV30; unclear D gene. The germline V gene encodes CDR1 GTSNPN and CDR2 SVGIG (reference sequence). The CDR3 sequence is 12 residues long. The V end was cut by 2 bases, the J end by 3 bases, with 7 bases between. CDR3 residues: CAWSPTKETQYF. CDR3 bases: TGTGCCTGGAGTCCCACAAAAGAGACCCAGTACTTC.

The chain recombines TRBV7-8 with TRBJ2-7, with a possible D match to TRBD2 (6 bases). The CDR3 contains 15 residues. The V end was cut by 8 bases, the J end by 6 bases, with 23 bases between. CDR1 SGHVS and CDR2 FQNEAQ come from the germline V gene. The CDR3 region has the DNA TGTGCCAGCGCCCTAGGGACTCTTACAGTCGTCGAGCAGTACTTC. Protein sequence: CASALGTLTVVEQYF.

The rearrangement uses TRBV20-1 and TRBJ1-6; D gene unclear. Trimming shortened V by 3 bases and J by 9 bases, and 6 bases separated the two germline ends. Per germline, CDR1 DFQATT and CDR2 SNEGSKA (reference sequence). The CDR3 runs to 11 residues. The DNA of the CDR3 is TGCAGTGCTAGGGGCAGTTCACCCCTCCACTTT. Its protein product is CSARGSSPLHF.